The 32 T cell receptor beta chains below come from one sample, sequenced in a study of T-cell reconstitution after alpha-beta-depleted transplantation in children (dated by TCRdb to 2015 to 2016). Libraries came from PCR. TCRdb lists the instrument as Illumina HiSeq 2500. Molecular barcoding was employed in the preparation of TCR libraries, with unique molecular identifiers being used to normalize TCRbeta repertoire quantification. The public sequencing data were trimmed at Q25 with fastp and processed into clonotypes with MiXCR by TCRdb, which kept only in-frame beta chains. Merged by CDR3 protein, the rows form single entries marked with the most common genes and DNA. A total of 150,000 to 200,000 distinct CDR3 sequences appear in this sample, approximately 7% of them only once. The ten largest clones capture over 2.5% of the sample. The sequencing here drew on PBMCs from the stem cell graft donor, taken from the stem cell graft. These receptors were taken from a human donor who donated a stem cell graft to a child with Wiskott-Aldrich syndrome.

This chain links TRBV2 with TRBJ2-1, with 11 bases matching TRBD2. The V gene's germline CDR1 is SNHLY and CDR2 FYNNEI. This CDR3 has 16 amino acids. The J segment lost 3 bases and the V segment lost 8 bases, leaving 9 bases of the junction unmatched. The CDR3 reads CASLTSGTSGYNEQFF. CDR3 nucleotides: TGTGCCAGCCTCACTTCCGGGACTAGCGGCTACAATGAGCAGTTCTTC. The full variable domain, rest sourced from reference TRBV2 and TRBJ2-1, is EPEVTQTPSHQVTQMGQEVILRCVPISNHLYFYWYRQILGQKVEFLVSFYNNEISEKSEIFDDQFSVERPDGSNFTLKIRSTKLEDSAMYFCASLTSGTSGYNEQFFGPGTRLTVL.

This rearrangement joins TRBV7-8 to TRBJ1-4; 9 bases align to TRBD1. Germline loops: CDR1 SGHVS, CDR2 FQNEAQ. Trimming took 5 bases from V and 5 from J; bases not matched to a gene: 6. The CDR3 is 15 amino acids. Written as DNA, the CDR3 is TGTGCCAGCAGCCAAACAGGGGGCAGAAATGAAAAACTGTTTTTT. Its protein is CASSQTGGRNEKLFF. Variable domain in full (rest from reference TRBV7-8 and TRBJ1-4): GAGVSQSPRYKVAKRGQDVALRCDPISGHVSLFWYQQALGQGPEFLTYFQNEAQLDKSGLPSDRFFAERPEGSVSTLKIQRTQQEDSAVYLCASSQTGGRNEKLFFGSGTQLSVL.

V is TRBV24-1 and J is TRBJ2-1; D gene ambiguous. V was cut by 9 bases and J by 3 bases, with 17 bases left in between. The CDR3 extends over 15 amino acids. CDR1 and CDR2 from the germline V gene are KGHDR and SFDVKD. CDR3 sequence: CATHRRRFFYNEQFF. The CDR3 DNA follows: TGTGCCACCCACCGTCGAAGGTTTTTCTACAATGAGCAGTTCTTC.

V usage is TRBV30 and J usage is TRBJ1-2; no clear D. This CDR3 is built from 12 residues. V dropped 4 bases and J dropped 2 bases, with 8 bases sitting between them. Germline V gene data show CDR1 as GTSNPN and CDR2 as SVGIG (reference sequence). The CDR3 here is CAWNDLNYGYTF. CDR3 sequence (DNA): TGTGCCTGGAACGACCTAAACTATGGCTACACCTTC.

This clonotype was seen repeatedly, ten times or more. The genes are TRBV5-1 and TRBJ2-1; D tentatively reads TRBD1 or TRBD2 (5 bases each). The CDR3 is 14 residues long. Germline V gives CDR1 SGHRS, CDR2 YFSETQ. The V end lost 3 bases, the J end lost 3 bases, and 10 bases lay between the germline ends. CDR3 amino acids: CASSWGPLYNEQFF. As DNA, the CDR3 is TGCGCCAGCAGCTGGGGACCGCTCTACAATGAGCAGTTCTTC.

Ten or more counts support this clonotype. V gene TRBV29-1 combines with J gene TRBJ2-5; D unresolved. This CDR3 has 11 residues. Germline CDR1 and CDR2: SQVTM and ANQGSEA. Trimming took off 4 bases at V and 4 bases at J, with 7 bases between the two ends. As DNA, the CDR3 is TGCAGCGTTGTAGGCAGAGAGACCCAGTACTTC. It yields the protein CSVVGRETQYF. The variable domain in full, with the rest retrieved from reference TRBV29-1 and TRBJ2-5, is SAVISQKPSRDICQRGTSLTIQCQVDSQVTMMFWYRQQPGQSLTLIATANQGSEATYESGFVIDKFPISRPNLTFSTLTVSNMSPEDSSIYLCSVVGRETQYFGPGTRLLVL.

This clonotype was picked up many times. The rearrangement uses TRBV20-1 and TRBJ2-7; 7 bases are a match to TRBD1. The CDR3 loop spans 14 amino acids. Unmatched junction bases numbered 7, after V lost 1 base and J lost 4 bases. Germline lookup yields CDR1 DFQATT and CDR2 SNEGSKA (reference sequence). The CDR3 nucleotides read TGCAGTGCTAGAGGGTCCGAGGGGGCATACGAGCAGTACTTC. Its protein is CSARGSEGAYEQYF.

In this sample, this clonotype turned up many times. The chain links TRBV6-2 or TRBV6-3 to TRBJ2-2, with D unclear. The CDR3 sequence is 14 residues long. Germline loops: CDR1 MNHEY, CDR2 SVGEGT. The V and J ends lost 6 bases and 0 bases respectively, with 8 bases between them. DNA for the CDR3: TGTGCCAGCAGAAGGACCGCGAACACCGGGGAGCTGTTTTTT. It translates to CASRRTANTGELFF.

This clonotype has more than one count but fewer than ten. The chain has TRBV4-1 and TRBJ2-5; D ambiguous. Deletions cut 0 bases from V and 1 base from J, with 9 bases between. The CDR3 runs to 15 residues. In germline, CDR1 is MGHRA, CDR2 YSYEKL. This CDR3 is CASSQDKVPQETQYF. The CDR3, as DNA: TGCGCCAGCAGCCAAGACAAGGTTCCCCAAGAGACCCAGTACTTC.

This clonotype was detected ten times or more. The V call is TRBV20-1, the J call TRBJ2-1; 10 bases are a match to TRBD2. V shed 2 bases, J shed 0 bases, and the junction held 7 bases outside the gene matches. Looked up from germline, CDR1 is DFQATT and CDR2 is SNEGSKA (reference sequence). The CDR3 consists of 17 residues. DNA of the CDR3: TGCAGTGCTAGACTGCTAGCGGGGGCCCCCTCCTACAATGAGCAGTTCTTC. It is translated as CSARLLAGAPSYNEQFF.

Many counts were recorded for this clonotype. CDR3 coding DNA: TGTGCCAGCAGCTCCGGGACAGGAAAACTGTTTTTT. It yields the protein CASSSGTGKLFF. The V gene is TRBV28, the J gene TRBJ1-4, with 8 positions matching TRBD1. J gave up 10 bases and V 6 bases, and 4 bases lay outside the gene matches. In germline, CDR1 is MDHEN, CDR2 SYDVKM. The CDR3 consists of 12 residues.

In its sample, this clonotype was seen a few times. The CDR3 spells CASSSSGHTYEQYF. As DNA, the CDR3 is TGCGCCAGCAGCTCGTCAGGACACACCTACGAGCAGTACTTC. This sequence joins TRBV5-1 and TRBJ2-7; possible D gene TRBD1, 5 bases. The V end lost 3 bases, the J end lost 2 bases, and 12 bases lay between the germline ends. The CDR3 spans 14 residues. The germline V gene has CDR1 SGHRS and CDR2 YFSETQ.

This clonotype has at least ten counts. The chain combines TRBV6-1 with TRBJ2-1; 11 nucleotides align to TRBD1. From germline, CDR1 is MNHNS and CDR2 SASEGT. Germline trimming cut 7 bases from V and 5 bases from J; bases unmatched to any gene: 10. This CDR3 region has 16 residues. The CDR3 spells CASTLRGTGGHNEQFF. The CDR3 coding sequence is TGTGCCAGCACCCTCCGCGGGACAGGGGGTCACAATGAGCAGTTCTTC.

This clonotype was counted at least ten times. The V and J genes are TRBV20-1 and TRBJ2-3; D unresolved. V was clipped by 5 bases and J by 1 base, with 10 bases between them. Germline V gives CDR1 DFQATT, CDR2 SNEGSKA (reference sequence). The CDR3 spans 13 residues. CDR3: CSADPDRTDTQYF. CDR3 nucleotide sequence: TGCAGTGCTGACCCAGACCGCACAGATACGCAGTATTTT.

The chain links TRBV5-5 to TRBJ1-2; 7 positions match TRBD1. V was pared by 7 bases and J by 3 bases, with 6 bases of the junction left unmatched. CDR1 is SGHKS, CDR2 YYEKEE, per germline (reference sequence). The CDR3 is made up of 13 amino acids. CDR3 nucleotide sequence: TGTGCCAGCTCGGAGGGGGCTTACTATGGCTACACCTTC. This encodes CASSEGAYYGYTF.

This clonotype was seen a handful of times. At one end the junction does not follow the germline gene, possibly because of a read error. The rearrangement uses TRBV3-1 and TRBJ1-5, with 7 nucleotides matching TRBD1. The CDR3 runs 13 residues. CDR1 and CDR2 (germline): LGHDT, YNNKEL (reference sequence). The CDR3 bases are TGCGCCAGCAGCCAACAGGGGCATCAGCCCCAGCATTTT. Translated, it gives CASSQQGHQPQHF. The full variable domain, rest sourced from reference TRBV3-1 and TRBJ1-5, is DTAVSQTPKYLVTQMGNDKSIKCEQNLGHDTMYWYKQDSKKFLKIMFSYNNKELIINETVPNRFSPKSPDKAHLNLHINSLELGDSAVYFCASSQQGHQPQHFGDGTRLSIL.

This clonotype was observed many times. The chain couples TRBV7-8 to TRBJ2-3, with TRBD2 matching 7 bases. The CDR3 sequence is 14 residues long. Germline assignment: CDR1 SGHVS and CDR2 FQNEAQ. The ends lost 3 bases at V and 5 bases at J; junction bases unmatched: 5. The CDR3: CASSFGLVKDTQYF. Written as DNA, the CDR3 is TGTGCCAGCAGCTTTGGACTAGTGAAAGATACGCAGTATTTT.

This clonotype was counted between two and nine times. The chain combines TRBV9 with TRBJ2-3; D is undetermined. Germline V gene data show CDR1 as SGDLS and CDR2 as YYNGEE. This CDR3 has 15 residues. V gave up 0 bases and J gave up 2 bases, with 10 bases separating them. The CDR3 reads CASSVAPENTDTQYF. CDR3 bases: TGTGCCAGCAGCGTAGCACCGGAAAACACAGATACGCAGTATTTT.

At least ten counts were recorded for this clonotype. This chain connects TRBV13 to TRBJ2-7; D is uncertain. The germline V gene encodes CDR1 PRHDT and CDR2 FYEKMQ (reference sequence). Trimming took 1 base from V and 5 from J, leaving 9 bases between them. This CDR3 region has 13 residues. CDR3 in amino acids: CASSLVSPHEQYF. For the CDR3, the DNA is TGTGCCAGCAGCTTAGTCAGTCCCCACGAGCAGTACTTC.

This clonotype was seen many times. This chain connects TRBV9 to TRBJ1-4, with TRBD1 identical over 7 bases. The ends lost 0 bases at V and 5 bases at J; junction bases unmatched: 4. The CDR3 is 15 amino acids. Germline lookup yields CDR1 SGDLS and CDR2 YYNGEE. The chain's CDR3 is CASSVDTGENEKLFF. CDR3 coding DNA: TGTGCCAGCAGCGTAGATACAGGGGAAAATGAAAAACTGTTTTTT.

This clonotype was seen many times. The V call is TRBV5-1, the J call TRBJ2-3; TRBD2 agrees at 10 bases. V was pared by 2 bases and J by 5 bases, with 8 bases of the junction left unmatched. This CDR3 has 16 amino acids. Germline V lookup: CDR1 SGHRS, CDR2 YFSETQ. The CDR3 region is CASSLIAGGPGDTQYF. As DNA, the CDR3 is TGCGCCAGCAGCTTAATAGCGGGGGGACCCGGAGATACGCAGTATTTT.

Ten or more counts support this clonotype. This chain connects TRBV7-9 to TRBJ2-3, with D unresolved. The length of the CDR3 is 13 residues. V was clipped by 1 base and J by 1 base, with 3 bases between them. Germline V CDR1 and CDR2: SEHNR, FQNEAQ (reference sequence). CDR3 in amino acids: CASSLGGTDTQYF. CDR3 coding DNA: TGTGCCAGCAGCTTAGGCGGCACAGATACGCAGTATTTT.

This sequence joins TRBV3-1 and TRBJ2-2, with D perhaps TRBD2 (6 bases). Trimming took off 4 bases at V and 7 bases at J, with 13 bases between the two ends. The CDR3 runs 14 residues. CDR1 is LGHDT, CDR2 YNNKEL, per germline (reference sequence). The CDR3 bases are TGTGCCAGCAGCCTGGATGCGGGACTCGGGGAGCTGTTTTTT. Its translation is CASSLDAGLGELFF.

This clonotype was detected only a few times. The CDR3 sequence: CASRVGTADQPQHF. The DNA for the CDR3 is TGTGCCAGCCGTGTTGGGACGGCTGATCAGCCCCAGCATTTT. The genes are TRBV6-1 and TRBJ1-5; possibly TRBD1 for D (5 bases). The CDR3 runs 14 residues. Germline assignment: CDR1 MNHNS and CDR2 SASEGT. The V gene lost 8 bases and the J gene lost 5 bases, with 16 bases spanning the gap.

This clonotype showed up many times. This sequence joins TRBV6-1 and TRBJ1-3, with no clear D. This CDR3 is built from 14 residues. V gave up 11 bases and J gave up 1 base, with 15 bases separating them. The germline V gene has CDR1 MNHNS and CDR2 SASEGT. The CDR3 loop is CALRSDLSGNTIYF. CDR3 DNA: TGTGCCCTTCGTTCCGATTTATCTGGAAACACCATATATTTT.

At least ten counts were recorded for this clonotype. The chain recombines TRBV18 with TRBJ2-1; tentative D call: TRBD1 (6 bases). Germline V lookup: CDR1 KGHSH, CDR2 LQKENI. The CDR3 spans 13 residues. Trimming took 2 bases from V and 8 from J, leaving 10 bases between them. CDR3 DNA sequence: TGTGCCAGCTCACCAACAGGGTTGGATGAGCAGTTCTTC. This codes for CASSPTGLDEQFF.

This clonotype was seen ten or more times. The chain is built from TRBV6-1 and TRBJ1-1; D gene ambiguous. This CDR3 has 13 residues. V was pared by 3 bases and J by 10 bases, with 15 bases between. CDR1 and CDR2 from the germline V gene are MNHNS and SASEGT. The DNA of the CDR3 is TGTGCCAGCAGTGATCCGGGCGAGTATCCAGCTTTCTTT. Translation: CASSDPGEYPAFF.

This clonotype came up many times. The chain combines TRBV20-1 with TRBJ1-6, with no clear D. This CDR3 is 15 amino acids long. Trimming took off 2 bases at V and 5 bases at J, with 13 bases between the two ends. Per germline, CDR1 DFQATT and CDR2 SNEGSKA (reference sequence). The CDR3 here is CSARPPGMDNSPLHF. For the CDR3, the DNA is TGCAGTGCTAGACCTCCGGGAATGGATAATTCACCCCTCCACTTT.

This clonotype was detected many times. The chain carries TRBV10-3 and TRBJ1-1; D gene uncertain. The CDR3 is 13 amino acids. V was clipped by 8 bases and J by 11 bases, with 21 bases between them. The germline V gene has CDR1 ENHRY and CDR2 SYGVKD. The CDR3 reads CAIQAVGTGWAFF. CDR3 coding DNA: TGTGCCATCCAAGCTGTCGGCACCGGTTGGGCTTTCTTT.

V usage is TRBV12-3 or TRBV12-4 and J usage is TRBJ2-5; D not resolved. The V end lost 6 bases, the J end lost 5 bases, and 10 bases lay between the germline ends. The CDR3 consists of 12 residues. The CDR3 bases are TGTGCCAGCAGCCAGAACCGGGAGACCCAGTACTTC. Its translation is CASSQNRETQYF.

This clonotype showed up many times. This rearrangement joins TRBV13 to TRBJ2-1, with TRBD2 matching over 7 bases. The CDR3 loop spans 15 amino acids. Germline V CDR1 and CDR2: PRHDT, FYEKMQ (reference sequence). V was pared by 7 bases and J by 2 bases, with 8 bases of the junction left unmatched. CDR3 in amino acids: CASIRTSDPYNEQFF. In nucleotides, the CDR3 is TGTGCCAGCATCCGAACTAGCGACCCCTACAATGAGCAGTTCTTC.

The chain recombines TRBV30 with TRBJ2-7; D not resolved. The CDR3 is 14 residues long. Germline CDR1 and CDR2: GTSNPN and SVGIG (reference sequence). Between the trimmed V and J ends, which lost 4 bases and 6 bases, there was a span of 19 bases. CDR3 amino acids: CAWTPPGRLGEQYF. The CDR3 coding sequence is TGTGCCTGGACCCCCCCGGGCCGCCTGGGCGAGCAGTACTTC.